The present entry profiles one TCR beta chain with its context. As yet, its antigen is unknown. This sample is part of a study of T cell repertoires in cytomegalovirus infection. Findings and caveats of the study: Clonotypes of TCR beta that were HLA-C-restricted and CMV-specific dominated the ex vivo response.

MiXCR, run by TCRdb on the reads, gives a single entry per CDR3 protein. The table records under 350,000 distinct CDR3 sequences, over 7.5% of them present only once. V lost 3 bases and J 1 base, leaving 10 bases between the germline ends. The CDR3 loop spans 15 amino acids. Germline values: CDR1 SGHTA, CDR2 FQGTGA. The TCR originated in a human donor in good health (CMV status not recorded). Some clones in this sample may be carry-over from other donors' samples. The chain combines TRBV7-3 with TRBJ2-1; TRBD1 is a possible D gene (5 bases). Sequenced: PBMCs. CDR3 DNA sequence: TGTGCCAGCAGCTTTCAGGGCGTATCCTACAATGAGCAGTTCTTC. This gives the protein CASSFQGVSYNEQFF. Using reference TRBV7-3 and TRBJ2-1 for the parts outside the CDR3, the full variable domain is GAGVSQTPSNKVTEKGKYVELRCDPISGHTALYWYRQSLGQGPEFLIYFQGTGAADDSGLPNDRFFAVRPEGSVSTLKIQRTERGDSAVYLCASSFQGVSYNEQFFGPGTRLTVL.